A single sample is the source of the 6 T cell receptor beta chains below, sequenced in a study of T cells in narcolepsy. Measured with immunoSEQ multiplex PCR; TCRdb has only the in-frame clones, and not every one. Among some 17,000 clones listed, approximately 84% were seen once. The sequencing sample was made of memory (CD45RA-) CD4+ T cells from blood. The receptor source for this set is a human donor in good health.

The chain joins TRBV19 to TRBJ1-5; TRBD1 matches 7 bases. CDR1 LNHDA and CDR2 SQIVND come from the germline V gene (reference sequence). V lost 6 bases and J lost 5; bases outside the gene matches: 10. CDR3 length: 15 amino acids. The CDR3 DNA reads TGTGCCAGTAGCCCTTCCCGGGACAGAGATCAGCCCCAGCATTTT. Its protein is CASSPSRDRDQPQHF.

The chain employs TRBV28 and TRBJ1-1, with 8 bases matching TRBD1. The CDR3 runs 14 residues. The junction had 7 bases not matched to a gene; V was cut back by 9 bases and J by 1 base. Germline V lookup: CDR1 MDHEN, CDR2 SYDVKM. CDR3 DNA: TGTGCCAGTTGGGCAGGGGGCTCGAACACTGAAGCTTTCTTT. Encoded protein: CASWAGGSNTEAFF. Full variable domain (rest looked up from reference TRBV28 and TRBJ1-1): DVKVTQSSRYLVKRTGEKVFLECVQDMDHENMFWYRQDPGLGLRLIYFSYDVKMKEKGDIPEGYSVSREKKERFSLILESASTNQTSMYLCASWAGGSNTEAFFGQGTRLTVV.

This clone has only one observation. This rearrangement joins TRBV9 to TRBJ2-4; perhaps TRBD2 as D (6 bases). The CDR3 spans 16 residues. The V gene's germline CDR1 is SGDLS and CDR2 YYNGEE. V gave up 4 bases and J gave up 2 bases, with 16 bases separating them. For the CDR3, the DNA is TGTGCCAGCAGCCGACCTTCGGGACTTTCCAAAAACATTCAGTACTTC. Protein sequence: CASSRPSGLSKNIQYF.

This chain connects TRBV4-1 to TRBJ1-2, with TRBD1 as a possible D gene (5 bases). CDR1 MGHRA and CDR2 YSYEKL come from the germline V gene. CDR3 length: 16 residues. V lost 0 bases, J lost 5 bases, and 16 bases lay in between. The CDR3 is CASSQDEGLLGYGYTF. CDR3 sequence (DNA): TGCGCCAGCAGCCAAGATGAGGGGCTCCTTGGTTATGGCTACACCTTC.

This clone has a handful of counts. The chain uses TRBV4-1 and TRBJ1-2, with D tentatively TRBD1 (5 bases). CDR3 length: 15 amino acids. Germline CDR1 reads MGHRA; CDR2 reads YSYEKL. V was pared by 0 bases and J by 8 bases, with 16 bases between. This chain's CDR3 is CASSQEDRSQGGYTF. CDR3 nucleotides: TGCGCCAGCAGCCAAGAGGACCGCTCCCAGGGAGGCTACACCTTC.

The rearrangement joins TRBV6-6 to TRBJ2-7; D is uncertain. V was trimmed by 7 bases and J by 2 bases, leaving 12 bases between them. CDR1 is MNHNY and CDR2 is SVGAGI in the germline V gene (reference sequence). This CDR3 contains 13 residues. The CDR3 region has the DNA TGTGCCAGCACCCGACATAGACCCTACGAGCAGTACTTC. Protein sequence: CASTRHRPYEQYF.